This record looks at one T cell receptor beta chain sequence and its context. Genomic DNA, serving as template, underwent TCR beta VDJ and CDR3 profiling. TCRdb recomputed calls from the reads with MiXCR, one row per CDR3 protein. The table has some 180,000 distinct CDR3 sequences, 63% seen once. Patients chosen for sequencing had CD8+CD57+ cells that had expanded, as shown by flow cytometry. All patients had severe acquired aplastic anemia. The sample belongs to a study of CD8+CD57+ T cells in acquired aplastic anemia. Between the trimmed V and J ends, which lost 1 base and 4 bases, there was a span of 11 bases. The CDR3 loop spans 14 amino acids. Germline lookup yields CDR1 SEHNR and CDR2 FQNEAQ (reference sequence).

This TCR came from a human donor with aplastic anemia. Sequencing input: sorted CD4+, CD8+, or CD8+CD57+ T cells (not recorded which) from PBMCs. V usage is TRBV7-9 and J usage is TRBJ2-7; D unclear. CDR3 coding DNA: TGTGCCAGCAGCTTAGTGTTAACAGATTACGAGCAGTACTTC. Translated: CASSLVLTDYEQYF.